Listed below are T cell receptor beta chains from one sample, sequenced in a study of CD8 T cell repertoires and HIV-1 epitope variants. Measured with immunoSEQ multiplex PCR; TCRdb has only the in-frame clones, and not every one. In the table there are 80,000 to 95,000 clones, 70% to 75% of which are singletons. The sequenced sample consisted of uncultured baseline CD8+ T cells from peripheral blood mononuclear cells (PBMCs). The receptors were gathered from a male donor with HIV. Both conserved end residues are part of each CDR3. The D gene is left open where the match is weak. The size entry is marked missing in some rows and otherwise reads once, few, many or a size class.

cdr3_length: 13
clone_size: NA
j_call: TRBJ2-5
v_call: TRBV5-4
d_call: TRBD2
cdr3_aa: CASSTSGEETQYF
cdr3_nt: TGTGCCAGCAGCACTAGCGGGGAGGAGACCCAGTACTTC

cdr3_length: 14
clone_size: NA
j_call: TRBJ2-3
v_call: TRBV5-1
d_call: NA
cdr3_aa: CASSLDRGTDTQYF
cdr3_nt: TGCGCCAGCAGCTTGGACCGAGGCACAGATACGCAGTATTTT

cdr3_length: 14
clone_size: NA
j_call: TRBJ1-2
v_call: TRBV4-1
d_call: NA
cdr3_aa: CASSQAREGYGYTF
cdr3_nt: TGCGCCAGCAGCCAAGCAAGAGAAGGGTATGGCTACACCTTC

cdr3_length: 13
clone_size: NA
j_call: TRBJ2-7
v_call: TRBV29-1
d_call: NA
cdr3_aa: CSVVGASFYEQYF
cdr3_nt: TGCAGCGTTGTGGGGGCTTCCTTCTACGAGCAGTACTTC

cdr3_length: 15
clone_size: NA
j_call: TRBJ2-3
v_call: TRBV9
d_call: NA
cdr3_aa: CASSAGADRTDTQYF
cdr3_nt: TGTGCCAGCAGCGCGGGGGCAGATCGCACAGATACGCAGTATTTT

cdr3_length: 15
clone_size: NA
j_call: TRBJ2-2
v_call: TRBV27
d_call: NA
cdr3_aa: CASRRDTAGTGELFF
cdr3_nt: TGTGCCAGCAGAAGGGACACGGCAGGCACCGGGGAGCTGTTTTTT

cdr3_length: 14
clone_size: NA
j_call: TRBJ1-1
v_call: TRBV6-6
d_call: NA
cdr3_aa: CASSYGGLNTEAFF
cdr3_nt: TGTGCCAGCAGTTACGGGGGATTGAACACTGAAGCTTTCTTT

cdr3_length: 15
clone_size: few
j_call: TRBJ2-3
v_call: TRBV15
d_call: NA
cdr3_aa: CATSLTGSPTDTQYF
cdr3_nt: TGTGCCACCAGCCTCACAGGGTCCCCCACAGATACGCAGTATTTT

cdr3_length: 14
clone_size: NA
j_call: TRBJ2-7
v_call: TRBV15
d_call: TRBD2
cdr3_aa: CATSAGGSYYEQYF
cdr3_nt: TGTGCCACCAGTGCCGGGGGGAGTTACTACGAGCAGTACTTC

cdr3_length: 13
clone_size: NA
j_call: TRBJ2-7
v_call: TRBV5-1
d_call: NA
cdr3_aa: CASSWQGSYEQYF
cdr3_nt: TGCGCCAGCAGTTGGCAGGGATCCTACGAGCAGTACTTC

cdr3_length: 14
clone_size: NA
j_call: TRBJ1-6
v_call: TRBV7-3
d_call: NA
cdr3_aa: CASSLDGYNSPLHF
cdr3_nt: TGTGCCAGCAGCCTGGACGGGTATAATTCACCCCTCCACTTT

cdr3_length: 17
clone_size: few
j_call: TRBJ1-6
v_call: TRBV19
d_call: TRBD1
cdr3_aa: CASSNWLGTGDNSPLHF
cdr3_nt: TGTGCCAGTAGTAATTGGTTGGGCACAGGGGATAATTCACCCCTCCACTTT

cdr3_length: 17
clone_size: NA
j_call: TRBJ2-1
v_call: TRBV9
d_call: NA
cdr3_aa: CASSVGLEGEAGNEQFF
cdr3_nt: TGTGCCAGCAGCGTAGGGCTAGAGGGGGAAGCTGGCAATGAGCAGTTCTTC